This T cell receptor (beta chain) was recorded in a study of cytomegalovirus exposure and HLA in healthy donors. This CDR3 region has 14 residues. Germline assignment: CDR1 SGHTA and CDR2 FQGNSA. Trimming shortened V by 2 bases and J by 4 bases, and 8 bases separated the two germline ends. Donors likely had unrecorded immune exposures despite being nominally healthy when sampled. Points from the study as a whole: A previous analysis found most TCR beta V segments productive roughly 87% or roughly 30% of the time. One variant, a missense change in DCLRE1C, was linked in a later analysis to TCR beta V- and J-gene trimming. Rates of TCR association differed by HLA locus in a later analysis, with DRB1 highest and HLA-C lowest.

Turning to this clone: Its specificity is not known.

The PCR used 60 Vbeta and 13 Jbeta primers. Produced via immunoSEQ multiplex PCR; TCRdb's table is partial and in-frame only. The sample has just over 150,000 clones; about three quarters are singletons. This chain uses TRBV7-2 with TRBJ2-2; a possible D gene is TRBD2 (5 bases). The sequenced sample consisted of PBMCs. This TCR was recovered from a woman aged 45 to 65 in good health and CMV-seropositive. The CDR3, as DNA: TGTGCCAGCAGCTTACAGCGGTCCACCGGGGAGCTGTTTTTT. Amino acid sequence: CASSLQRSTGELFF. Combining the CDR3 with reference TRBV7-2 and TRBJ2-2 gives the whole variable domain GAGVSQSPSNKVTEKGKDVELRCDPISGHTALYWYRQSLGQGLEFLIYFQGNSAPDKSGLPSDRFSAERTGGSVSTLTIQRTQQEDSAVYLCASSLQRSTGELFFGEGSRLTVL.